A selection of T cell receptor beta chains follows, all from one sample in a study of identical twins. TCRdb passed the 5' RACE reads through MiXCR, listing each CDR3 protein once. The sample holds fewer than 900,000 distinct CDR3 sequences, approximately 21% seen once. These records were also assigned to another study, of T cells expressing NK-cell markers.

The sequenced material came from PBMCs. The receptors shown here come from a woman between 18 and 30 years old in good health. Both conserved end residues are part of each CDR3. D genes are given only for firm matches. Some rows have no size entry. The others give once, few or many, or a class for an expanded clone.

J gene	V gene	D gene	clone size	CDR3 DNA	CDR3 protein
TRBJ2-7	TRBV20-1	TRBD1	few	TGCAGTGCTAGAGCCGACGGGACAGGGATCTACGAGCAGTACTTC	CSARADGTGIYEQYF
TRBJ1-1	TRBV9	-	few	TGTGCCAGCAGCGTAGTAGGTACAGAAAACACTGAAGCTTTCTTT	CASSVVGTENTEAFF
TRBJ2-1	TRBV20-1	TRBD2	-	TGCAGTGTTCCCCACCCAACTAGCGACTACAATGAGCAGTTCTTC	CSVPHPTSDYNEQFF
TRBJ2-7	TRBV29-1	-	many	TGCAGCGTTGGAGGTACCGGCTCCTACGAGCAGTACTTC	CSVGGTGSYEQYF
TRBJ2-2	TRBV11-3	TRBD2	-	TGTGCCAGCGCTTATAGCGGGAGGACCCCGAACACCGGGGAGCTGTTTTTT	CASAYSGRTPNTGELFF
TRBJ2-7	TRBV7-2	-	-	TGTGCCAGCAGCCCCACGGGGGCAGGGGCCTCCTACGAGCAGTACTTC	CASSPTGAGASYEQYF
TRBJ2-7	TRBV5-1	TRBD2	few	TGCGCCAGCAGCTTGGACCTAGCGGGAGACGAGCAGTACTTC	CASSLDLAGDEQYF
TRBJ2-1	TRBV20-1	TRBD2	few	TGCAGTGCTAGGCCGACTAGCGGGCGCTCCTACAATGAGCAGTTCTTC	CSARPTSGRSYNEQFF
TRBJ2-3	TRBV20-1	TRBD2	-	TGCAGTGCTCGCCGCGGGGGGGGCCGAAGAACGACAGATACGCAGTATTTT	CSARRGGGRRTTDTQYF
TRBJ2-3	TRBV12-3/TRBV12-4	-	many	TGTGCCAGCACCTTTGCACGGGTCACAGATACGCAGTATTTT	CASTFARVTDTQYF
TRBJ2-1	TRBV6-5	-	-	TGTGCCAGCAGTTACACTCCACGGAGGAATGAGCAGTTCTTC	CASSYTPRRNEQFF
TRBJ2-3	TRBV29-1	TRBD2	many	TGCAGTATAGACGGGGGGGCGGTGGATACGCAGTATTTT	CSIDGGAVDTQYF
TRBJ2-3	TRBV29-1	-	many	TGCAGCGTTGGGGTAATAGGTCGGGCAGATACGCAGTATTTT	CSVGVIGRADTQYF
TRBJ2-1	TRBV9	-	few	TGTGCCAGCAGCGTAGACAGGTTTCGCGAAAATGAGCAGTTCTTC	CASSVDRFRENEQFF
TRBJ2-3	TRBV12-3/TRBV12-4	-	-	TGTGCCAGCAGCCCTTTCACAGCCGCGCAGTATTTT	CASSPFTAAQYF
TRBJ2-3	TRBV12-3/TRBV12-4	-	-	TGTGCCAGCAGCCTAGGCTCGGACACAGATACGCAGTATTTT	CASSLGSDTDTQYF
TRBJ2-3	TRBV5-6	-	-	TGTGCCAGCAGCCGCGCGGGGTGGGTCACAGATACGCAGTATTTT	CASSRAGWVTDTQYF
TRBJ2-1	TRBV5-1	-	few	TGCGCCAGCAGCTTGGCAGAGGACCCCTACAATGAGCAGTTCTTC	CASSLAEDPYNEQFF
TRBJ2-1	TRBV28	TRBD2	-	TGTGCCAGCAGTCTCGTAGCGGGAGGGCCTGGTATGGGGCAGTTCTTC	CASSLVAGGPGMGQFF
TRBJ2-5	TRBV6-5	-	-	TGTGCCAGCAGGGACCGCATGGAGACCCAGTACTTC	CASRDRMETQYF
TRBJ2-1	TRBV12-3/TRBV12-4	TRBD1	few	TGTGCCAGCAGTTTAGGGGGGACAGGGCAGTTCTTC	CASSLGGTGQFF
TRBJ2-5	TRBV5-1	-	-	TGCGCCAGCAATAGCGGCAACCAAGAGACCCAGTACTTC	CASNSGNQETQYF
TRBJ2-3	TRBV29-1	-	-	TGCAGCGTTGGACTCCACACAGATACGCAGTATTTT	CSVGLHTDTQYF
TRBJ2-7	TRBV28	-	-	TGTGCCAGCAGTTTAGGGGGTCAAGGCGGGCACGAGCAGTACTTC	CASSLGGQGGHEQYF
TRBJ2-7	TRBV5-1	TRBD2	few	TGCGCCAGCAGCTTGGCACTAGCGGCCACGGGGCAGTACTTC	CASSLALAATGQYF
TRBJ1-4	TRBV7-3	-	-	TGTGCCAGCAGCTTAAAAGGGAGTGGGAATGAAAAACTGTTTTTT	CASSLKGSGNEKLFF
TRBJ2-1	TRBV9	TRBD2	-	TGTGCCAGCAGCGCCCGGGACTACCCTCCCAATGAGCAGTTCTTC	CASSARDYPPNEQFF
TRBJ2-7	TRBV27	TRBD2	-	TGTGCCAGCAGTACCACCTGGGCGGGAGTCTACGAGCAGTACTTC	CASSTTWAGVYEQYF
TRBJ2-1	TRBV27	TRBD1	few	TGTGCCAGCAGCCAACCCGGGACAGTACAGTTCTTC	CASSQPGTVQFF